A selection of T cell receptor beta chains follows, all from one sample in a study of CD8 T cells in Susac syndrome. In TCRdb, the immunoSEQ multiplex PCR reads were re-called with MiXCR into one record per CDR3 protein. The table has hundreds of thousands of distinct CDR3 sequences, 65% to 90% seen once. Sequencing was done on a sample of CD8+ T cells from PBMCs. Receptors were obtained from a human donor with multiple sclerosis. Both conserved end residues are part of each CDR3. The D gene is left open where the match is weak. Size values are once, few and many counts, or a class for expanded clones, and some rows have none.

TRBJ2-1 13 TRBD1 - TRBV29-1 CSVWTGGEYEQFF TGCAGCGTGTGGACAGGGGGCGAGTATGAGCAGTTCTTC
TRBJ2-7 14 - - TRBV28 CASRRRGSSYEQYF TGTGCCAGCAGACGACGGGGAAGCTCCTACGAGCAGTACTTC
TRBJ2-7 15 TRBD2 few TRBV19 CASSIGLAGIYEQYF TGTGCCAGTAGTATTGGACTAGCGGGGATCTACGAGCAGTACTTC
TRBJ1-2 15 - - TRBV19 CASSIGDPGLPGYTF TGTGCCAGTAGTATAGGCGATCCCGGGTTGCCTGGCTACACCTTC
TRBJ2-1 13 - few TRBV19 CASSIVSGNEQFF TGTGCCAGTAGTATAGTATCTGGCAATGAGCAGTTCTTC
TRBJ2-1 16 TRBD2 - TRBV6-5 CASSYSLAGSYNEQFF TGTGCCAGCAGTTACTCTCTAGCGGGGTCCTACAATGAGCAGTTCTTC
TRBJ2-1 15 - - TRBV4-3 CASSQARRLWNEQFF TGCGCCAGCAGCCAAGCTCGCCGGTTATGGAATGAGCAGTTCTTC
TRBJ2-7 15 - few TRBV11-2 CASSLPVQGSYEQYF TGTGCCAGCAGCTTACCGGTACAGGGATCCTACGAGCAGTACTTC
TRBJ1-2 15 - - TRBV12-3/TRBV12-4 CASSFGRPHNYGYTF TGTGCCAGCAGTTTTGGTAGGCCGCATAACTATGGCTACACCTTC
TRBJ1-1 11 - - TRBV6-2/TRBV6-3 CASSYPTEAFF TGTGCCAGCAGTTACCCAACTGAAGCTTTCTTT
TRBJ2-7 16 - - TRBV5-1 CASSLDLRDVSYEQYF TGCGCCAGCAGCTTGGATCTCCGAGACGTCTCCTACGAGCAGTACTTC
TRBJ2-3 18 TRBD1 - TRBV6-5 CASSYSGVGQGATDTQYF TGTGCCAGCAGTTACTCGGGAGTGGGACAGGGGGCCACAGATACGCAGTATTTT
TRBJ1-2 13 TRBD1 - TRBV30 CAWIPGQGDGYTF TGTGCCTGGATCCCAGGACAGGGCGACGGCTACACCTTC
TRBJ1-5 17 - once TRBV6-5 CASSYNWGGRSNQPQHF TGTGCCAGCAGTTATAATTGGGGGGGTAGAAGCAATCAGCCCCAGCATTTT
TRBJ1-1 14 - - TRBV12-3/TRBV12-4 CASSLEGTYTEAFF TGTGCCAGCAGTTTGGAGGGAACCTACACTGAAGCTTTCTTT
TRBJ2-7 16 - - TRBV4-3 CASSQDARGRSYEQYF TGCGCCAGCAGCCAAGATGCTCGCGGGCGCTCCTACGAGCAGTACTTC
TRBJ1-2 16 - - TRBV5-1 CASSLNNHDTNYGYTF TGCGCCAGCAGCTTAAACAACCACGACACCAACTATGGCTACACCTTC
TRBJ2-1 13 TRBD2 - TRBV20-1 CSARGRLAYEQFF TGCAGTGCTAGGGGGCGACTAGCCTATGAGCAGTTCTTC
TRBJ1-4 16 TRBD1 - TRBV5-5 CASSHYPGQSNEKLFF TGTGCCAGCAGCCATTACCCGGGACAGAGTAATGAAAAACTGTTTTTT
TRBJ1-1 12 TRBD1 - TRBV19 CAIGTGGTEAFF TGTGCCATAGGGACAGGGGGGACTGAAGCTTTCTTT
TRBJ2-2 14 TRBD2 - TRBV4-3 CASGGLANSRELFF TGCGCCAGCGGGGGACTAGCGAATAGCCGGGAGCTGTTTTTT
TRBJ2-7 15 TRBD2 - TRBV10-3 CAIKDRTSETYEQYF TGTGCCATCAAGGACCGGACTAGCGAGACCTACGAGCAGTACTTC
TRBJ2-4 15 TRBD1 - TRBV19 CASSMGQGAKNIQYF TGTGCCAGTAGTATGGGACAGGGGGCCAAAAACATTCAGTACTTC